A single sample gave rise to the 21 T cell receptor beta chains below, sequenced in a study of shared clonotypes between healthy human individuals. Some clones are missing from TCRdb's copy, which holds only in-frame ones; the method was immunoSEQ multiplex PCR. The sample carries about 640,000 clones, more than 70% recorded once. Sequencing was done on a sample of memory CD4+ T cells sorted from blood. Regarding subset: CD45RA-negative fraction. The source is a woman aged 30 to 39 in good health.

This chain uses TRBV30 with TRBJ2-6; possibly TRBD1 for D (6 bases). Germline V CDR1 and CDR2: GTSNPN, SVGIG (reference sequence). There are 15 residues in the CDR3. The ends were cut back, 0 bases at V and 3 bases at J, with 9 bases in the middle. CDR3 nucleotide sequence: TGTGCCTGGAGTGTACACAGGGATGGGGCCAACGTCCTGACTTTC. It encodes CAWSVHRDGANVLTF. The entire variable domain, with the rest obtained from reference TRBV30 and TRBJ2-6, is as follows: SQTIHQWPATLVQPVGSPLSLECTVEGTSNPNLYWYRQAAGRGLQLLFYSVGIGQISSEVPQNLSASRPQDRQFILSSKKLLLSDSGFYLCAWSVHRDGANVLTFGAGSRLTVL.

This clone was recorded at least ten times. This chain links TRBV29-1 with TRBJ1-3; D is uncertain. The germline V gene has CDR1 SQVTM and CDR2 ANQGSEA. The germline V and J ends were trimmed by 4 bases and 0 bases, with 10 bases remaining between them. The CDR3 extends over 14 amino acids. CDR3 in DNA: TGCAGCGTTGCCGAGGGCAGCTCTGGAAACACCATATATTTT. It encodes CSVAEGSSGNTIYF.

The J gene is TRBJ1-1, the V gene TRBV30, with D unclear. V was pared by 3 bases and J by 3 bases, with 14 bases between. This CDR3 has 14 amino acids. Germline loops: CDR1 GTSNPN, CDR2 SVGIG (reference sequence). CDR3 region: CAWRAKDRYTEAFF. The CDR3 DNA is TGTGCCTGGAGAGCAAAGGATAGATACACTGAAGCTTTCTTT.

The chain links TRBV5-1 to TRBJ2-7; TRBD2 agrees at 9 bases. CDR3 length equals 17 residues. V was pared by 0 bases and J by 1 base, with 8 bases of the junction left unmatched. From germline, CDR1 is SGHRS and CDR2 YFSETQ. CDR3 sequence reads: CASSLGRAGGQSYEQYF. CDR3 bases: TGCGCCAGCAGCTTGGGACGTGCGGGAGGGCAGTCCTACGAGCAGTACTTC.

The rearrangement uses TRBV29-1 and TRBJ2-1; TRBD2 matches at 10 bases. Germline CDR1 is SQVTM and CDR2 is ANQGSEA. This CDR3 comprises 12 residues. Trimming cost V 5 bases and J 6 bases; bases outside gene matches: 1. CDR3 nucleotide sequence: TGCAGCGTTAGCGGGAGGGCCAATGAGCAGTTCTTC. This codes for CSVSGRANEQFF.

The rearrangement uses TRBV19 and TRBJ1-3, with 10 positions matching TRBD1. The CDR3 spans 16 residues. V lost 9 bases to trimming and J lost 4 bases; unmatched junction nucleotides: 12. The germline V gene encodes CDR1 LNHDA and CDR2 SQIVND (reference sequence). CDR3 in amino acids: CASSQDRGLSGNTIYF. In DNA, the CDR3 is TGTGCCAGCTCCCAAGACAGGGGGCTTTCAGGAAACACCATATATTTT.

CDR3: CSVGKGGDTEAFF. CDR3 nucleotides: TGCAGCGTTGGTAAGGGAGGGGACACTGAAGCTTTCTTT. The rearrangement uses TRBV29-1 and TRBJ1-1, with D tentatively TRBD1 (5 bases). V lost 4 bases and J lost 3, with 12 bases in between. The CDR3 runs to 13 residues. The germline V gene encodes CDR1 SQVTM and CDR2 ANQGSEA.

V is TRBV21-1 and J is TRBJ2-1; the table's TRBD2 call for D was not verified on the DNA. TRBV21-1 is a pseudogene. The CDR3 extends over 15 amino acids. DNA of the CDR3: TGTGCCAGCAGCATTTTCCGGGTCTATTACAATGAGCAGTTCTTC. Residues: CASSIFRVYYNEQFF.

The chain is built from TRBV28 and TRBJ1-2; D gene uncertain. Per germline, CDR1 MDHEN and CDR2 SYDVKM. V was pared by 4 bases and J by 7 bases, with 10 bases between. The CDR3 covers 12 residues. The CDR3 bases are TGTGCCAGCAGTTGGTCAATCTCTGGCTACACCTTC. It codes for CASSWSISGYTF.

This rearrangement joins TRBV6-6 to TRBJ2-7; D remains unclear. V shed 6 bases and J shed 6 bases, with 15 bases lying between them. CDR3 size: 13 residues. Germline CDR1 is MNHNY and CDR2 is SVGAGI (reference sequence). The CDR3 protein is CASSFSGSPEQYF. As DNA, the CDR3 is TGTGCCAGCAGCTTTTCCGGCTCTCCCGAGCAGTACTTC.

The rearrangement uses TRBV6-5 and TRBJ2-1, with 8 bases fitting TRBD2. CDR1 MNHEY and CDR2 SVGAGI come from the germline V gene. Trimming removed 6 bases from V and 8 bases from J; junction bases left unmatched: 12. This CDR3 spans 15 amino acids. The CDR3 reads CASRPPRGGNHEQFF. In DNA form, the CDR3 reads TGTGCCAGCAGGCCTCCCCGGGGGGGTAACCATGAGCAGTTCTTC.

This clone has a single count. The chain carries TRBV19 and TRBJ2-2, with 9 positions matching TRBD2. Germline CDR1 and CDR2: LNHDA and SQIVND (reference sequence). V was pared by 6 bases and J by 5 bases, with 13 bases of the junction left unmatched. The CDR3 spans 17 residues. CDR3 amino acids: CASSRETLAGVTGELFF. The CDR3 DNA sequence: TGTGCCAGTAGCCGCGAAACCTTAGCGGGAGTAACCGGGGAGCTGTTTTTT.

V and J are TRBV15 and TRBJ1-2, with D possibly being TRBD1 (5 bases). The V end was cut by 0 bases, the J end by 1 base, with 15 bases between. Germline assignment: CDR1 LNHNV and CDR2 YYDKDF (reference sequence). This CDR3 has 17 amino acids. The CDR3 reads CATSRDFDSGDNYGYTF. The CDR3 bases are TGTGCCACCAGCAGAGATTTCGACAGCGGTGATAACTATGGCTACACCTTC.

A remark on this clone: A far bigger clonotype differs at one base, so this is likely a read error. The CDR3 DNA follows: TGTGCCAGCAGCTTAGGGGAGACCCAGTACTTC. Its protein is CASSLGETQYF. The chain has TRBV11-3 and TRBJ2-5; no clear D. The CDR3 covers 11 residues. V was trimmed by 1 base and J by 5 bases, leaving 2 bases between them. Per the germline V gene, CDR1 is SGHNT and CDR2 is YENEEA.

The chain is built from TRBV15 and TRBJ2-6; D is perhaps TRBD1 (5 bases). Between the trimmed V and J ends, which lost 10 bases and 0 bases, there was a span of 13 bases. The CDR3 extends over 15 amino acids. Germline CDR1 and CDR2: LNHNV and YYDKDF (reference sequence). CDR3 nucleotide sequence: TGTGCCAAGACAGAGACCCTCTCTGGGGCCAACGTCCTGACTTTC. Encoded protein: CAKTETLSGANVLTF. Supplemented by reference TRBV15 and TRBJ2-6, the full variable domain reads DAMVIQNPRYQVTQFGKPVTLSCSQTLNHNVMYWYQQKSSQAPKLLFHYYDKDFNNEADTPDNFQSRRPNTSFCFLDIRSPGLGDTAMYLCAKTETLSGANVLTFGAGSRLTVL.

V usage is TRBV19 and J usage is TRBJ2-7, with 9 bases fitting TRBD1. CDR1 is LNHDA and CDR2 is SQIVND in the germline V gene (reference sequence). The CDR3 contains 16 residues. V trimming: 4 bases; J trimming: 0 bases; junction bases outside the gene matches: 7. Here the CDR3 reads CASSSPGTGSSYEQYF. In DNA, the CDR3 is TGTGCCAGTAGTAGTCCCGGGACAGGGAGCTCCTACGAGCAGTACTTC.

The chain couples TRBV4-2 to TRBJ2-2; D is undetermined. Trimming left V 1 base short and J 2 bases short, with 11 bases between. The CDR3 length is 16 residues. Germline V gene sequence: CDR1 LGHNA, CDR2 YNFKEQ. Here the CDR3 reads CASSQVSPVNTGELFF. For the CDR3, the DNA is TGTGCCAGCAGCCAAGTCTCCCCTGTCAACACCGGGGAGCTGTTTTTT.

CDR3 sequence: CASSPRTDNYGYTF. CDR3 DNA sequence: TGCGCCAGCAGCCCTCGGACAGATAACTATGGCTACACCTTC. This rearrangement joins TRBV4-1 to TRBJ1-2, with D tentatively TRBD1 (6 bases). V lost 4 bases, J lost 1 base, and 10 bases lay in between. CDR3 length: 14 amino acids. From germline, CDR1 is MGHRA and CDR2 YSYEKL.

This clone appeared once. The genes are TRBV13 and TRBJ2-7; 9 nucleotides agree with TRBD2. J gave up 6 bases and V 4 bases, and 13 bases lay outside the gene matches. Germline lookup yields CDR1 PRHDT and CDR2 FYEKMQ (reference sequence). The CDR3 consists of 16 residues. CDR3 in DNA: TGTGCCAGCAGCTCCCGGCCTGGGGCGGGAGGGTCCGAGCAGTACTTC. It is translated as CASSSRPGAGGSEQYF.

This chain connects TRBV20-1 to TRBJ2-5, with D perhaps matching TRBD1 or TRBD2 (5 bases each). The CDR3 sequence is 11 residues long. Per germline, CDR1 DFQATT and CDR2 SNEGSKA (reference sequence). Deletions cut 7 bases from V and 5 bases from J, with 11 bases between. The CDR3 loop reads CSVYGAETQYF. The CDR3 DNA follows: TGCAGTGTTTACGGGGCGGAGACCCAGTACTTC.

V gene TRBV4-2 combines with J gene TRBJ1-2, with unresolved D. CDR3 length: 20 residues. The ends were cut back, 0 bases at V and 1 base at J, with 24 bases in the middle. The germline CDR1 and CDR2 sequences are LGHNA and YNFKEQ. The CDR3 protein is CASSQESLRALSTHNYGYTF. The CDR3 DNA is TGTGCCAGCAGCCAAGAATCACTGCGAGCACTTTCGACACATAACTATGGCTACACCTTC.